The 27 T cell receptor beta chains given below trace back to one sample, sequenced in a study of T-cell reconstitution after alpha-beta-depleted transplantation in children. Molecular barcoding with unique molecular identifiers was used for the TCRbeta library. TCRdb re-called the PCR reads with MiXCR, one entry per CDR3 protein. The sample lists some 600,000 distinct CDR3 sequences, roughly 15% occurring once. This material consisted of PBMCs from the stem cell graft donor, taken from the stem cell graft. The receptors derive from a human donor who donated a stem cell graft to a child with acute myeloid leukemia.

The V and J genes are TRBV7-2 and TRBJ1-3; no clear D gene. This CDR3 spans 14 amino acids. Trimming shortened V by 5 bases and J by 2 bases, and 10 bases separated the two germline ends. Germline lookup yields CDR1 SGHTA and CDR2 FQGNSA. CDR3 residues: CASSPELAGNTIYF. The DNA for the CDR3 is TGTGCCAGCAGCCCCGAGTTGGCTGGAAACACCATATATTTT.

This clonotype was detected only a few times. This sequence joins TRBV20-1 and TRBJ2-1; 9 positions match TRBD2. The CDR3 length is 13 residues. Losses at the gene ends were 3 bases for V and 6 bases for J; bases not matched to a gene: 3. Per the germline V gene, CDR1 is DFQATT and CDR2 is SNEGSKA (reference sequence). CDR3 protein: CSASMGLANEQFF. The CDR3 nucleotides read TGCAGTGCTAGCATGGGACTAGCCAATGAGCAGTTCTTC.

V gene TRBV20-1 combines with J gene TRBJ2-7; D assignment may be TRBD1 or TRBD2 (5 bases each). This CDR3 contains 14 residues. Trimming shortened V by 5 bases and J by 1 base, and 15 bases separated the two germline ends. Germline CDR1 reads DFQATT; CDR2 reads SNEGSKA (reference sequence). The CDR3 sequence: CSASPGRRSYEQYV. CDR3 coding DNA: TGCAGTGCTTCTCCGGGACGTAGGTCCTACGAGCAGTACGTC.

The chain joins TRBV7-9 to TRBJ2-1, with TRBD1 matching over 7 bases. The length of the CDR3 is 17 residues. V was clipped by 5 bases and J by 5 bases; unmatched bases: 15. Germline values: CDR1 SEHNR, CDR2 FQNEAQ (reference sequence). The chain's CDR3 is CASSPHRGQRPHNEQFF. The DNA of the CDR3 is TGTGCCAGCAGCCCCCACAGGGGACAGCGGCCCCACAATGAGCAGTTCTTC.

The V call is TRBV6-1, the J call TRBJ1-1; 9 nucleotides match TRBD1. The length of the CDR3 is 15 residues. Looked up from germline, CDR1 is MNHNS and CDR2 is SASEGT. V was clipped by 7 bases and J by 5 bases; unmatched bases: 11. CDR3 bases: TGTGCCAGCACGACTCCGACAGGGGGATGGACTGAAGCTTTCTTT. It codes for CASTTPTGGWTEAFF.

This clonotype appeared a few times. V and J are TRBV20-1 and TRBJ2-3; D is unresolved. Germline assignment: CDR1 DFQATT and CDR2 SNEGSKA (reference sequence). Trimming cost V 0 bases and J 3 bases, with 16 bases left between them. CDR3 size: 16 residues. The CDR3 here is CSARDNYPSITDTQYF. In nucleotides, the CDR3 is TGCAGTGCTAGAGATAACTACCCCTCGATAACAGATACGCAGTATTTT.

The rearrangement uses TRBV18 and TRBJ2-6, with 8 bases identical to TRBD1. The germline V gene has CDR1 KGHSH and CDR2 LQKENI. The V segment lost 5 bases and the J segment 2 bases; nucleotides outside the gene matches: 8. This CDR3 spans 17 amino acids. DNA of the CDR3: TGTGCCAGCTCATCGCTAACAGGGGGAGCTGGGGCCAACGTCCTGACTTTC. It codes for CASSSLTGGAGANVLTF.

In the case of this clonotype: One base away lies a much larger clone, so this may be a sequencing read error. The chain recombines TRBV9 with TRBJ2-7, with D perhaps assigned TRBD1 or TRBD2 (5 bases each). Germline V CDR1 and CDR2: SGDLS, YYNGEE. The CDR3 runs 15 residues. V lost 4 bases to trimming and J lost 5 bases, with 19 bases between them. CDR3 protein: CASSPPGHGANEQYF. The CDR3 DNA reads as TGTGCCAGCAGCCCACCGGGGCACGGGGCCAACGAGCAGTACTTC.

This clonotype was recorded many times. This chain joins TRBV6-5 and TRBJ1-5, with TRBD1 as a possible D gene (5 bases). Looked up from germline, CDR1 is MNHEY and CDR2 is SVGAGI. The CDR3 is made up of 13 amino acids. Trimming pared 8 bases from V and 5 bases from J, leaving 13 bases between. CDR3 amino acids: CASGPAGYQPQHF. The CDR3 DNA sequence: TGTGCCAGCGGCCCGGCAGGGTATCAGCCCCAGCATTTT.

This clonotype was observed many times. CDR3 sequence: CSVQGDREANYGYTF. The CDR3 DNA reads TGCAGCGTCCAAGGGGACAGGGAAGCTAACTATGGCTACACCTTC. V is TRBV29-1 and J is TRBJ1-2, with TRBD1 matching over 9 bases. V gave up 6 bases and J gave up 0 bases; unmatched junction bases: 8. The CDR3 covers 15 residues. Germline loops: CDR1 SQVTM, CDR2 ANQGSEA.

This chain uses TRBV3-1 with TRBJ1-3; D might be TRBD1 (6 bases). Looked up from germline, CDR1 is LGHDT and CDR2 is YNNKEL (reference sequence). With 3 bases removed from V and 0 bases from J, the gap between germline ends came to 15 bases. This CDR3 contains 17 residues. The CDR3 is CASSQSDRLGSGNTIYF. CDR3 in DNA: TGTGCCAGCAGCCAGTCCGACAGGCTGGGCTCTGGAAACACCATATATTTT.

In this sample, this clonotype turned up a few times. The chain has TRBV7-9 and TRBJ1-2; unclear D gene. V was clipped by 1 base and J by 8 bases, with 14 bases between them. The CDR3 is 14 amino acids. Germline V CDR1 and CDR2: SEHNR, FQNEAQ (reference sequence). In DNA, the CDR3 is TGTGCCAGCAGCTTAGTAGTCGGGAGCCCGGGCTACACCTTC. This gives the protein CASSLVVGSPGYTF. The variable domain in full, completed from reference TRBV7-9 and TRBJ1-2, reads DTGVSQNPRHKITKRGQNVTFRCDPISEHNRLYWYRQTLGQGPEFLTYFQNEAQLEKSRLLSDRFSAERPKGSFSTLEIQRTEQGDSAMYLCASSLVVGSPGYTFGSGTRLTVV.

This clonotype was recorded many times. The CDR3 loop reads CASSFGPSYEQYV. For the CDR3, the DNA is TGTGCCAGCAGCTTCGGCCCCTCCTACGAGCAGTACGTC. This chain links TRBV7-2 with TRBJ2-7; no definite D call. V lost 3 bases, J lost 0 bases, and 6 bases lay in between. The CDR3 loop spans 13 amino acids. The germline V gene encodes CDR1 SGHTA and CDR2 FQGNSA.

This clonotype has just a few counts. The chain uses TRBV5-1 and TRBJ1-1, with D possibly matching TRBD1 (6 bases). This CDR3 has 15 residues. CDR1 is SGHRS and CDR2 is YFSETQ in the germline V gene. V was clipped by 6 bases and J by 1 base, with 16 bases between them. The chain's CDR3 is CASIDTPGANTEAFF. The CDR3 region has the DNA TGCGCCAGCATTGACACCCCAGGGGCGAACACTGAAGCTTTCTTT.

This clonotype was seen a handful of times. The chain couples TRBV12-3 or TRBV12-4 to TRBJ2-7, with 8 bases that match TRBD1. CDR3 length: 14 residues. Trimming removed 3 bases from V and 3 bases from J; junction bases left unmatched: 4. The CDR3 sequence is CASSLVGTGYEQYF. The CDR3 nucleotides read TGTGCCAGCAGTTTGGTTGGGACAGGCTACGAGCAGTACTTC.

The CDR3 region is CASSNLRNNVLTF. The CDR3 DNA sequence: TGTGCCAGCTCCAACTTGAGGAACAACGTCCTGACTTTC. This chain connects TRBV5-6 to TRBJ2-6; D gene uncertain. CDR3 length: 13 residues. Trimming removed 7 bases from V and 9 bases from J, with 14 bases in between. CDR1 and CDR2 (germline): SGHDT, YYEEEE. Filled out from reference TRBV5-6 and TRBJ2-6, the complete variable domain reads DAGVTQSPTHLIKTRGQQVTLRCSPKSGHDTVSWYQQALGQGPQFIFQYYEEEERQRGNFPDRFSGHQFPNYSSELNVNALLLGDSALYLCASSNLRNNVLTFGAGSRLTVL.

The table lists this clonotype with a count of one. The CDR3 spells CASSLDGEAGELFF. CDR3 in DNA: TGCGCCAGCAGCTTGGACGGGGAGGCCGGGGAGCTGTTTTTT. V is TRBV5-1 and J is TRBJ2-2; possible D gene TRBD2, 6 bases. V lost 0 bases to trimming and J lost 6 bases, with 9 bases between them. The germline V gene has CDR1 SGHRS and CDR2 YFSETQ. CDR3 size: 14 residues.

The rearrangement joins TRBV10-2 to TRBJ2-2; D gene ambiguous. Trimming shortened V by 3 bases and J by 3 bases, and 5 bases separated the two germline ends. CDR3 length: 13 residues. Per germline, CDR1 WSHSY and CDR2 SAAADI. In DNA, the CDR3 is TGCGCCAGCAGTGACGGTTACACCGGGGAGCTGTTTTTT. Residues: CASSDGYTGELFF.

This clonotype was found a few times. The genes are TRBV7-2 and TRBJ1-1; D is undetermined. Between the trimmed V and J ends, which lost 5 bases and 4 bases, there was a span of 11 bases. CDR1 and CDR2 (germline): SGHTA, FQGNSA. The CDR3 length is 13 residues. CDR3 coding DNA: TGTGCCAGCAGCCCTCGGAGCGGCACTGAAGCTTTCTTT. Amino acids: CASSPRSGTEAFF.

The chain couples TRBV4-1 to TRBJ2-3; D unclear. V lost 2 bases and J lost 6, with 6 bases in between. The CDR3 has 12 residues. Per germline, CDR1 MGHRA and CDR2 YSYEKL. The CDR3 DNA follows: TGCGCCAGCAGCCAAAGATGGGATACGCAGTATTTT. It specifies CASSQRWDTQYF.

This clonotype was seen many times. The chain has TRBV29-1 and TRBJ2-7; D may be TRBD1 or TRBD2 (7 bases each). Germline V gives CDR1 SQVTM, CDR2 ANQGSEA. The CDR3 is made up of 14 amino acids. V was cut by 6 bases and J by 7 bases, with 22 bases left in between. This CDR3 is CSVGQGGFGGEQYF. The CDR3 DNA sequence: TGCAGCGTCGGCCAGGGGGGGTTTGGGGGAGAGCAGTACTTC.

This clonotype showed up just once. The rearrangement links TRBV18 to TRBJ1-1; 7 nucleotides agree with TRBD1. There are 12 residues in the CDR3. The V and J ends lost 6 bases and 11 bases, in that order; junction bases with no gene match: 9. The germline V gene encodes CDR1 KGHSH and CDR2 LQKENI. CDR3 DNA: TGTGCCAGCTCTCCTCAGGGGGTTGACGCTTTCTTT. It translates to CASSPQGVDAFF.

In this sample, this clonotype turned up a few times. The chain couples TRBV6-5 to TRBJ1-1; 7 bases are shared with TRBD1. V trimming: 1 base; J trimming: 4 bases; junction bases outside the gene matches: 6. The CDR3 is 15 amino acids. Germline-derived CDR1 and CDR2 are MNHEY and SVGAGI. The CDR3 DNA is TGTGCCAGCAGTTACTATACAGGGGCGAGCACTGAAGCTTTCTTT. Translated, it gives CASSYYTGASTEAFF.

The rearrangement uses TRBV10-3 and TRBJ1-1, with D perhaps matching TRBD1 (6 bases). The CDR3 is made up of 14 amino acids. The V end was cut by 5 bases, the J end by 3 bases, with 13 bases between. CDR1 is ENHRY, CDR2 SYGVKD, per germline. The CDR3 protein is CAISFRGADTEAFF. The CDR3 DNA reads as TGTGCCATCAGTTTCAGGGGCGCCGACACTGAAGCTTTCTTT.

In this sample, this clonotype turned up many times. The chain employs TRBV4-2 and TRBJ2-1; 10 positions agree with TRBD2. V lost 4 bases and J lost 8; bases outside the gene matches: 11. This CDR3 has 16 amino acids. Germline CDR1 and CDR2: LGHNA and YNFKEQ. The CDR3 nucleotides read TGTGCCAGCAGCCGGACCGGGAGCGGGGGGGCCGATGAGCAGTTCTTC. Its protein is CASSRTGSGGADEQFF.

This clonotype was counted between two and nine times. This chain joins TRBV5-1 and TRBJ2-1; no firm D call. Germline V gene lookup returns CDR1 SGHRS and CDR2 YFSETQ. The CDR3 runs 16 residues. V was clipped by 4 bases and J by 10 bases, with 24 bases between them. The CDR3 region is CASSDGRSGQAYEQFF. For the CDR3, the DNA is TGCGCCAGCAGCGATGGAAGATCGGGCCAAGCTTACGAGCAGTTCTTC. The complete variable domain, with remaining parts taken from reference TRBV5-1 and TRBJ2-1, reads KAGVTQTPRYLIKTRGQQVTLSCSPISGHRSVSWYQQTPGQGLQFLFEYFSETQRNKGNFPGRFSGRQFSNSRSEMNVSTLELGDSALYLCASSDGRSGQAYEQFFGPGTRLTVL.

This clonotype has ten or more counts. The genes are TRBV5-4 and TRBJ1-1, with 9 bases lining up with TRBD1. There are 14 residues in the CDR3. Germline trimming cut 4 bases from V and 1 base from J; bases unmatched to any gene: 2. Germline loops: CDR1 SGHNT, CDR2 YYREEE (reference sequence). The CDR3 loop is CASSVTGGNTEAFF. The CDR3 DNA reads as TGTGCCAGCAGCGTGACAGGGGGGAACACTGAAGCTTTCTTT.